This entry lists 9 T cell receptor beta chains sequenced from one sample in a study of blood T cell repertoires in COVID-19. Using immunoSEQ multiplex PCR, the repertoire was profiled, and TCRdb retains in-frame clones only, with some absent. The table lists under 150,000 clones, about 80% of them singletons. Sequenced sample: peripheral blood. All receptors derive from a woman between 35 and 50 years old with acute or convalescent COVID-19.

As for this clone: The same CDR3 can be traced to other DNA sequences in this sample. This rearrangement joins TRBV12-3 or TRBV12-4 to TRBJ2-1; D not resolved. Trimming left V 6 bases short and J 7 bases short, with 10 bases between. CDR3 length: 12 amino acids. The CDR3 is CASSRVVNEQFF. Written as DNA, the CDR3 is TGTGCCAGCAGCCGTGTCGTGAATGAGCAGTTCTTC.

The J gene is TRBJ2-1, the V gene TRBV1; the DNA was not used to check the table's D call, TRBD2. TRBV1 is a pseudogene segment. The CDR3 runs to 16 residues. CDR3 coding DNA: TGCACCAGCAGCCAGAGAGCGGGGAGCTCCTACAATGAGCAGTTCTTC. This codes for CTSSQRAGSSYNEQFF.

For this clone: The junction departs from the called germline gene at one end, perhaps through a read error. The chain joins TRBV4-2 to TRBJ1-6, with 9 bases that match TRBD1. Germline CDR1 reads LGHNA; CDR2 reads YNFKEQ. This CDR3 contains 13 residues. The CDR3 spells CASSQAPGTGTQF. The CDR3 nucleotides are TGTGCCAGCAGCCAAGCTCCCGGGACAGGGACTCAGTTT.

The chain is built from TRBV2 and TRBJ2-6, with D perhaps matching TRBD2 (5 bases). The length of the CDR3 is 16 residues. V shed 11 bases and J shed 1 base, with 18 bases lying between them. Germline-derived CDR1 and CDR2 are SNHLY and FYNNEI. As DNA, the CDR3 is TGTGCCTCGGGTATAGGAGGTTTTTCTGGGGCCAACGTCCTGACTTTC. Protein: CASGIGGFSGANVLTF.

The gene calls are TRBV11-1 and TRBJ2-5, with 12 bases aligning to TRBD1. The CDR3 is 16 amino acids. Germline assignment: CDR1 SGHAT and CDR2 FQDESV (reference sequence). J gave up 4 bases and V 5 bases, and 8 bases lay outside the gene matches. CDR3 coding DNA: TGTGCCAGCAGCGCCCCCGGGGACAGGGGGCGAGAGACCCAGTACTTC. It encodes CASSAPGDRGRETQYF.

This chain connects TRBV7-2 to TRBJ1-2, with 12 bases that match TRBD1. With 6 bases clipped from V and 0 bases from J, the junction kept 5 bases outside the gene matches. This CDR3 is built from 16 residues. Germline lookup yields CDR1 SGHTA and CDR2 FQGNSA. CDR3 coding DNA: TGTGCCAGCAGACCAAGGGACAGGGGGCCTAACTATGGCTACACCTTC. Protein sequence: CASRPRDRGPNYGYTF.

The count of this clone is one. This CDR3 is CASLRWADMVYGYTF. The CDR3 DNA reads as TGTGCCAGCCTACGCTGGGCAGACATGGTCTATGGCTACACCTTC. V and J are TRBV13 and TRBJ1-2; D unclear. Trimming took off 8 bases at V and 4 bases at J, with 20 bases between the two ends. The CDR3 sequence is 15 residues long. Germline CDR1 and CDR2: PRHDT and FYEKMQ (reference sequence).

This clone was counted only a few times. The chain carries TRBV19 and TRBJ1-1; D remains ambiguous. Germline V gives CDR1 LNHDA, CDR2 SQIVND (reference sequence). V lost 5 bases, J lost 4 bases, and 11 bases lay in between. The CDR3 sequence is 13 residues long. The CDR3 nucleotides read TGTGCCAGTAGTGCCCGAGGGATCACTGAAGCTTTCTTT. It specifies CASSARGITEAFF. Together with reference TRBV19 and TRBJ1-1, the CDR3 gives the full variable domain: DGGITQSPKYLFRKEGQNVTLSCEQNLNHDAMYWYRQDPGQGLRLIYYSQIVNDFQKGDIAEGYSVSREKKESFPLTVTSAQKNPTAFYLCASSARGITEAFFGQGTRLTVV.

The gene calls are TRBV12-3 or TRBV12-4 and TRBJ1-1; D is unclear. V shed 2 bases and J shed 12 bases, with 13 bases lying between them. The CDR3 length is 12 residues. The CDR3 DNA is TGTGCCAGCAGTTTAACCAGGTCTCCGACTTTCTTT. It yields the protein CASSLTRSPTFF.